This entry lists 31 T cell receptor beta chains sequenced from one sample in a study of blood T cell repertoires in COVID-19. Assay: immunoSEQ multiplex PCR; the TCRdb copy retains only in-frame clones and omits some. The profile shows 200,000 to 250,000 clones, roughly nine tenths of them singletons. The sample consisted of peripheral blood. All receptors derive from a man aged 60 to 69 with acute or convalescent COVID-19.

The chain links TRBV14 to TRBJ1-4; 8 nucleotides line up with TRBD1. The CDR3 is 15 amino acids. The germline CDR1 and CDR2 sequences are SGHDN and FVKESK. Trimming took 0 bases from V and 7 from J; bases not matched to a gene: 4. The DNA for the CDR3 is TGTGCCAGCAGCCAAGATCGGGGGACAGGTGAAAAACTGTTTTTT. The encoded protein is CASSQDRGTGEKLFF.

Here the CDR3 DNA reads TGCGCCAGCAGCTTCTTAGCCCCCGCTGGCTACAATGAGCAGTTCTTC. As protein: CASSFLAPAGYNEQFF. The J gene is TRBJ2-1, the V gene TRBV5-1; D not certain. The CDR3 extends over 16 amino acids. Per the germline V gene, CDR1 is SGHRS and CDR2 is YFSETQ. V was clipped by 2 bases and J by 3 bases, with 15 bases between them.

The V call is TRBV6-6, the J call TRBJ1-2; weak D call: TRBD1 (5 bases). Germline CDR1 is MNHNY and CDR2 is SVGAGI (reference sequence). The CDR3 totals 15 residues. With 5 bases removed from V and 3 bases from J, the gap between germline ends came to 16 bases. The CDR3, as DNA: TGTGCCAGCAGTCCAAAGGGAGGGGCGGACTATGGCTACACCTTC. This encodes CASSPKGGADYGYTF.

The gene calls are TRBV5-1 and TRBJ1-1; D unresolved. In germline, CDR1 is SGHRS, CDR2 YFSETQ. The length of the CDR3 is 13 residues. Trimming removed 5 bases from V and 2 bases from J, with 10 bases in between. CDR3 bases: TGCGCCAGCAGAGTTACCGGTAACACTGAAGCTTTCTTT. Protein: CASRVTGNTEAFF. Combining the CDR3 with reference TRBV5-1 and TRBJ1-1 gives the whole variable domain KAGVTQTPRYLIKTRGQQVTLSCSPISGHRSVSWYQQTPGQGLQFLFEYFSETQRNKGNFPGRFSGRQFSNSRSEMNVSTLELGDSALYLCASRVTGNTEAFFGQGTRLTVV.

V gene TRBV5-1 combines with J gene TRBJ2-3, with 8 nucleotides matching TRBD1. Germline lookup yields CDR1 SGHRS and CDR2 YFSETQ. Trimming at V came to 1 base and at J to 1 base, leaving 11 bases not matched to a gene. CDR3 size: 18 residues. CDR3 region: CASSLSRTGPPGTDTQYF. The CDR3 coding sequence is TGCGCCAGCAGCTTGTCCCGGACAGGGCCCCCGGGCACAGATACGCAGTATTTT.

This chain links TRBV7-2 with TRBJ2-1; D possibly corresponds to TRBD1 (5 bases). The CDR3 is 15 amino acids. The ends were cut back, 1 base at V and 5 bases at J, with 12 bases in the middle. Germline values: CDR1 SGHTA, CDR2 FQGNSA. CDR3 sequence (DNA): TGTGCCAGCAGCTTAGGGCAGGGTGTCCACAATGAGCAGTTCTTC. Translation gives CASSLGQGVHNEQFF.

CDR3 DNA: TGTGCCAGCAGTTACGGAGTTATGAACACTGAAGCTTTCTTT. Translated: CASSYGVMNTEAFF. The chain recombines TRBV5-6 with TRBJ1-1; no reliable D call. Deletions cut 5 bases from V and 0 bases from J, with 11 bases between. Germline V CDR1 and CDR2: SGHDT, YYEEEE. The CDR3 length is 14 residues.

This clone has a single count. The DNA of the CDR3 is TGTGCCAGTAGTATAAGTGGTGGCAGACAAGAGACCCAGTACTTC. Translation gives CASSISGGRQETQYF. V gene TRBV19 combines with J gene TRBJ2-5; D call uncertain. With 2 bases removed from V and 2 bases from J, the gap between germline ends came to 12 bases. The CDR3 contains 15 residues. The germline V gene encodes CDR1 LNHDA and CDR2 SQIVND (reference sequence).

This clone was detected only once. The chain couples TRBV19 to TRBJ2-1; possible D gene TRBD1, 5 bases. This CDR3 has 11 residues. The ends were cut back, 5 bases at V and 9 bases at J, with 8 bases in the middle. Germline CDR1 reads LNHDA; CDR2 reads SQIVND (reference sequence). In nucleotides, the CDR3 is TGTGCCAGTAGTCCAGGGTTTGAGCAGTTCTTC. Its protein product is CASSPGFEQFF.

The sample holds a few counts of this clone. The chain links TRBV18 to TRBJ1-2; 9 bases line up with TRBD1. This CDR3 region has 13 residues. Germline CDR1 and CDR2: KGHSH and LQKENI. V shed 3 bases, J shed 5 bases, and the junction held 1 base outside the gene matches. CDR3 bases: TGTGCCAGCTCACCGGACAGGGGATATGGCTACACCTTC. It specifies CASSPDRGYGYTF.

V gene TRBV5-4 combines with J gene TRBJ2-7; 11 bases agree with TRBD2. The germline V gene encodes CDR1 SGHNT and CDR2 YYREEE (reference sequence). The CDR3 covers 14 residues. V gave up 3 bases and J gave up 6 bases; unmatched junction bases: 5. CDR3 bases: TGTGCCAGCAGCTCTAGCGGGAGGATATTCGAGCAGTACTTC. This codes for CASSSSGRIFEQYF.

This clone showed up just a few times. Additional DNA sequences in this sample encode the identical CDR3. This chain uses TRBV7-2 with TRBJ1-5; D unresolved. Germline V CDR1 and CDR2: SGHTA, FQGNSA. Trimming stripped 5 bases from V and 0 bases from J, with 8 bases between. This CDR3 has 14 amino acids. The CDR3 loop is CASSLTNSNQPQHF. CDR3 bases: TGTGCCAGCAGCCTGACAAATAGCAATCAGCCCCAGCATTTT.

This clone appeared a few times. The chain joins TRBV30 to TRBJ1-5; no clear D. V was pared by 2 bases and J by 7 bases, with 12 bases between. The CDR3 extends over 13 amino acids. Germline CDR1 and CDR2: GTSNPN and SVGIG (reference sequence). DNA for the CDR3: TGTGCCTGGAGTATCAAAGGTAGCCAGCCCCAGCATTTT. The encoded protein is CAWSIKGSQPQHF.

The chain couples TRBV24-1 to TRBJ2-7; 8 nucleotides match TRBD1. Germline lookup yields CDR1 KGHDR and CDR2 SFDVKD. V trimming: 9 bases; J trimming: 5 bases; junction bases outside the gene matches: 11. The CDR3 loop spans 14 amino acids. The DNA for the CDR3 is TGTGCCACCCCCCCCTGGACAGGGTTCGACGAGCAGTACTTC. It is translated as CATPPWTGFDEQYF.

This clone was detected only a few times. The chain couples TRBV4-3 to TRBJ2-3; TRBD2 aligns across 8 bases. Germline values: CDR1 LGHNA, CDR2 YSLEER. This CDR3 region has 16 residues. The ends lost 6 bases at V and 4 bases at J; junction bases unmatched: 12. CDR3 region: CASSQTTAGGADTQYF. In nucleotides, the CDR3 is TGCGCCAGCAGTCAAACTACCGCGGGAGGCGCAGATACGCAGTATTTT.

The rearrangement joins TRBV7-8 to TRBJ1-1; TRBD1 is a possible D gene (5 bases). Germline values: CDR1 SGHVS, CDR2 FQNEAQ. Trimming cost V 1 base and J 6 bases, with 15 bases left between them. The CDR3 totals 15 residues. The CDR3 region has the DNA TGTGCCAGCAGCTTAGTCTGGTCAGGGATCTCTGAAGCTTTCTTT. Protein product: CASSLVWSGISEAFF.

The chain joins TRBV11-3 to TRBJ2-3, with 7 nucleotides matching TRBD1. Losses at the gene ends were 6 bases for V and 2 bases for J; bases not matched to a gene: 5. This CDR3 contains 14 residues. The germline V gene has CDR1 SGHNT and CDR2 YENEEA. The CDR3 sequence is CASSPGQATDTQYF. DNA for the CDR3: TGTGCCAGCAGTCCTGGACAGGCCACAGATACGCAGTATTTT.

This clone was observed a handful of times. The rearrangement links TRBV11-3 to TRBJ1-6; 7 bases are shared with TRBD1. V shed 5 bases and J 0 bases; nucleotides not matched to a gene: 7. Looked up from germline, CDR1 is SGHNT and CDR2 is YENEEA. This CDR3 region has 17 residues. The CDR3 DNA reads as TGTGCCAGCAGCACGGACAGGCCGAGCTCCTATAATTCACCCCTCCACTTT. This codes for CASSTDRPSSYNSPLHF.

This chain uses TRBV30 with TRBJ1-3, with D perhaps TRBD1 (5 bases). This CDR3 has 15 amino acids. Germline V gene data show CDR1 as GTSNPN and CDR2 as SVGIG (reference sequence). V lost 0 bases, J lost 1 base, and 10 bases lay in between. CDR3 sequence: CAWSVPGRSGNTIYF. The CDR3, as DNA: TGTGCCTGGAGTGTCCCAGGGCGGTCTGGAAACACCATATATTTT. The full variable domain, its missing parts supplied by reference TRBV30 and TRBJ1-3, is SQTIHQWPATLVQPVGSPLSLECTVEGTSNPNLYWYRQAAGRGLQLLFYSVGIGQISSEVPQNLSASRPQDRQFILSSKKLLLSDSGFYLCAWSVPGRSGNTIYFGEGSWLTVV.

This clone was detected once. The junction differs from germline at one of its ends, possibly a read error. The chain links TRBV29-1 to TRBJ2-3, with D unresolved. From germline, CDR1 is SQVTM and CDR2 ANQGSEA. The CDR3 runs 10 residues. The DNA for the CDR3 is TGCAACGTTCTAGAGCGATCGCAGTATTTT. Amino acid sequence: CNVLERSQYF.

The rearrangement joins TRBV19 to TRBJ1-5; 7 nucleotides align to TRBD1. The CDR3 length is 14 residues. Per germline, CDR1 LNHDA and CDR2 SQIVND (reference sequence). Losses at the gene ends were 6 bases for V and 5 bases for J; bases not matched to a gene: 7. CDR3: CASSRQGIDQPQHF. In DNA, the CDR3 is TGTGCCAGTAGCAGACAGGGTATTGATCAGCCCCAGCATTTT.

DNA for the CDR3: TGTGCCAGCTCACCGCTAGACGGCAATGAGCAGTTCTTC. Protein: CASSPLDGNEQFF. This sequence joins TRBV18 and TRBJ2-1; unclear D gene. Trimming stripped 3 bases from V and 6 bases from J, with 9 bases between. The CDR3 length is 13 residues. Germline V gene lookup returns CDR1 KGHSH and CDR2 LQKENI.

The V and J genes are TRBV18 and TRBJ1-3, with 10 nucleotides matching TRBD1. Per the germline V gene, CDR1 is KGHSH and CDR2 is LQKENI. This CDR3 region has 19 residues. V dropped 4 bases and J dropped 0; count of bases not matched to a gene: 12. The CDR3 DNA follows: TGTGCCAGCTCACGACAGGGGGCCAACAGCGTCTTCTCTGGAAACACCATATATTTT. Protein: CASSRQGANSVFSGNTIYF.

The DNA of the CDR3 is TGTGCCAGCAACAGGGATGCTGGCGGGTATGGCTACACCTTC. Amino acid sequence: CASNRDAGGYGYTF. This rearrangement joins TRBV7-8 to TRBJ1-2; tentative D call: TRBD1 (6 bases). V lost 7 bases and J 5 bases, leaving 17 bases between the germline ends. The CDR3 is 14 residues long. Germline-derived CDR1 and CDR2 are SGHVS and FQNEAQ.

The gene calls are TRBV25-1 and TRBJ1-1; no definite D call. V dropped 4 bases and J dropped 0 bases, with 15 bases sitting between them. The CDR3 is 16 residues long. CDR1 and CDR2 (germline): MGHDK, SYGVNS. The CDR3: CASSAPTGSMNTEAFF. The CDR3 DNA sequence: TGTGCCAGCAGTGCCCCAACCGGGAGCATGAACACTGAAGCTTTCTTT.

The chain recombines TRBV28 with TRBJ1-5; D not resolved. The germline gives CDR1 MDHEN, CDR2 SYDVKM. Trimming took 6 bases from V and 0 from J, leaving 9 bases between them. The CDR3 is made up of 14 amino acids. CDR3 in amino acids: CASRPSNSNQPQHF. The CDR3 coding sequence is TGTGCCAGCAGACCGAGTAATAGCAATCAGCCCCAGCATTTT. The full variable domain, in which reference TRBV28 and TRBJ1-5 provide the parts outside the CDR3, is DVKVTQSSRYLVKRTGEKVFLECVQDMDHENMFWYRQDPGLGLRLIYFSYDVKMKEKGDIPEGYSVSREKKERFSLILESASTNQTSMYLCASRPSNSNQPQHFGDGTRLSIL.

The V call is TRBV6-5, the J call TRBJ2-5; D is ambiguous. Germline lookup yields CDR1 MNHEY and CDR2 SVGAGI. The CDR3 contains 14 residues. V lost 2 bases and J 4 bases, leaving 11 bases between the germline ends. In DNA form, the CDR3 reads TGTGCCAGCAGTTACGGTCAGGTTGGAGAGACCCAGTACTTC. This codes for CASSYGQVGETQYF.

The chain is built from TRBV4-1 and TRBJ2-1; D not certain. V shed 0 bases and J shed 4 bases, with 10 bases lying between them. This CDR3 spans 15 amino acids. Germline-derived CDR1 and CDR2 are MGHRA and YSYEKL. DNA for the CDR3: TGCGCCAGCAGCCAAGAAGGCTTACTATACAATGAGCAGTTCTTC. It specifies CASSQEGLLYNEQFF.

The gene calls are TRBV6-6 and TRBJ2-7; 10 bases fit TRBD2. J was trimmed by 4 bases and V by 7 bases; bases with no gene match: 7. The germline gives CDR1 MNHNY, CDR2 SVGAGI (reference sequence). This CDR3 has 14 residues. Here the CDR3 DNA reads TGTGCCAGCAAACAACCGGGACTAGCGTACGAGCAGTACTTC. Translating gives CASKQPGLAYEQYF.

The chain employs TRBV18 and TRBJ1-1; 8 nucleotides match TRBD1. Germline V gene lookup returns CDR1 KGHSH and CDR2 LQKENI. The CDR3 contains 14 residues. V trimming: 3 bases; J trimming: 5 bases; junction bases outside the gene matches: 5. The CDR3 reads CASSPDRGRTEAFF. DNA for the CDR3: TGTGCCAGCTCACCCGACAGGGGTCGGACTGAAGCTTTCTTT.

This chain joins TRBV7-9 and TRBJ2-1; 13 nucleotides align to TRBD2. The CDR3 runs to 18 residues. Germline assignment: CDR1 SEHNR and CDR2 FQNEAQ (reference sequence). After removal of 2 bases from V and 4 bases from J, the junction contained 8 bases not matched to a gene. The CDR3 bases are TGTGCCAGCAGCTTATCTGGGCGGGGACTAGCGGGGTACAATGAGCAGTTCTTC. Translation gives CASSLSGRGLAGYNEQFF.